This TCR beta chain was identified during a study of blood T cell repertoires in COVID-19. Study in general: The study drew acute and convalescent COVID-19 samples from the United States, Italy and Spain.

This clone is a singleton in its sample. Using immunoSEQ multiplex PCR, the repertoire was profiled, and TCRdb retains in-frame clones only, with some absent. The table lists some 80,000 clones, 84% of them singletons. The sample consisted of peripheral blood. The clonotype originates from a man aged 50-60 years with acute or convalescent COVID-19.

The CDR3 coding sequence is TGCAGCGTTGAAGACCTACTAGCGGGATTCAATTCAGATACGCAGTATTTT. Residues: CSVEDLLAGFNSDTQYF. The gene calls are TRBV29-1 and TRBJ2-3, with 10 bases aligning to TRBD2. Trimming removed 0 bases from V and 4 bases from J; junction bases left unmatched: 10. This CDR3 is built from 17 residues. Germline V gene data show CDR1 as SQVTM and CDR2 as ANQGSEA.